This T cell receptor (beta chain) stems from a study of technical replicates of blood from a handful of donors. Method: immunoSEQ multiplex PCR; TCRdb's copy keeps in-frame clones and lacks some. The data hold approximately 81,000 clones, with 90% to 98% observed a single time. CDR1 and CDR2 from the germline V gene are SGHTA and FQGTGA. The CDR3 length is 14 residues. The V end was cut by 4 bases, the J end by 0 bases, with 7 bases between. The chain joins TRBV7-3 to TRBJ1-3, with D possibly TRBD1 on 6 matching bases. This TCR came from a human donor in good health. Sequencing was carried out using T cells isolated from PBMCs. Here the CDR3 reads CASSSGDSGNTIYF. The DNA for the CDR3 is TGTGCCAGCAGCTCAGGGGACTCTGGAAACACCATATATTTT. Full variable domain (outside the CDR3, taken from reference TRBV7-3 and TRBJ1-3): GAGVSQTPSNKVTEKGKYVELRCDPISGHTALYWYRQSLGQGPEFLIYFQGTGAADDSGLPNDRFFAVRPEGSVSTLKIQRTERGDSAVYLCASSSGDSGNTIYFGEGSWLTVV.